This T cell receptor beta chain was documented in a study of T-cell memory formation after mild COVID-19. Looked up from germline, CDR1 is SQVTM and CDR2 is ANQGSEA. V gave up 7 bases and J gave up 5 bases; unmatched junction bases: 8. This CDR3 spans 13 amino acids. Each CDR3 protein gets one entry after TCRdb re-called the 5' RACE reads with MiXCR. The sample shows approximately 170,000 distinct CDR3 sequences, 10% to 15% of them seen only once. The chain is built from TRBV29-1 and TRBJ2-1, with 7 bases fitting TRBD2. Material for sequencing was PBMCs or a T cell subset sorted from them (not recorded which). The receptor comes from a man aged 18-30 years who had mild COVID-19 (a few samples of this study predate the infection). Cell type and time point are not known. The CDR3 protein is CSAREASHNEQFF. CDR3 nucleotide sequence: TGCAGCGCACGGGAGGCCAGCCACAATGAGCAGTTCTTC.